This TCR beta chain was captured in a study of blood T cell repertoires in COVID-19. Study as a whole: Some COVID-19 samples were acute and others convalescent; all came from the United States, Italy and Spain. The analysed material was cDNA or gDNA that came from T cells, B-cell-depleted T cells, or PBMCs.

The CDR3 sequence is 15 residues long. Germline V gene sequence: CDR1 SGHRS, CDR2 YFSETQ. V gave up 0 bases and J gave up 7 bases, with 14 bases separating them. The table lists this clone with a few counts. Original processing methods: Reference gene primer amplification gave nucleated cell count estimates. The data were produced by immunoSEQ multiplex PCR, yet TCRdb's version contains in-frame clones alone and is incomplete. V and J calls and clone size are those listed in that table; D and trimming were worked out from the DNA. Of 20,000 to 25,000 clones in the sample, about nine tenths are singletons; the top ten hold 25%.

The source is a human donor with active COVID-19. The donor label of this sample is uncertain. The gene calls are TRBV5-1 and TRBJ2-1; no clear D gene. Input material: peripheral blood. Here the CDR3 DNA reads TGCGCCAGCAGCTTGGCGCTTGACCCAGGAAATGAGCAGTTCTTC. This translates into CASSLALDPGNEQFF.